This TCR beta chain is drawn from a study of human T cells and chemical hapten exposure. V shed 10 bases and J shed 0 bases, with 20 bases lying between them. Germline V lookup: CDR1 MNHEY, CDR2 SVGAGI. The CDR3 runs to 16 residues. This sample's time point: patch test 1, 2 weeks after DPC sensitization. Treatment of the sample: therapeutic diphenylcyclopropenone sensitization with weekly scalp DPC. This clonotype has a count of ten or more. Via MiXCR, TCRdb re-called the RACE reads, giving one row per CDR3 protein. The repertoire holds about 120,000 distinct CDR3 sequences, with about 12% as singletons.

The sample here was whole blood, taken in connection with sensitization to the hapten diphenylcyclopropenone (DPC). The chain recombines TRBV6-5 with TRBJ2-3; D tentatively reads TRBD1 or TRBD2 (5 bases each). The TCR was taken from a woman between 45 and 60 years old with alopecia areata. Some clones in this sample may be carry-over from other donors' samples. The CDR3 region has the DNA TGTGCCACAACACCGAGTGAGGGGTTTAGCACAGATACGCAGTATTTT. Translating it yields CATTPSEGFSTDTQYF.